Presented here are 31 T cell receptor beta chains from one specimen sequenced in a study of blood T cell repertoires in COVID-19. Method: immunoSEQ multiplex PCR; TCRdb's copy keeps in-frame clones and lacks some. The sample contains around 180,000 clones, about 80% of which appear only once. Sequenced: peripheral blood. The receptors originated from a human donor in a cohort sampled during active COVID-19.

This clone was counted once. This chain links TRBV27 with TRBJ1-5; TRBD1 aligns across 10 bases. The germline V gene encodes CDR1 MNHEY and CDR2 SMNVEV (reference sequence). CDR3 length equals 14 residues. The V and J ends lost 4 bases and 5 bases, in that order; junction bases with no gene match: 2. The CDR3 sequence: CASSSGQGDQPQHF. DNA of the CDR3: TGTGCCAGCAGTTCCGGACAGGGGGATCAGCCCCAGCATTTT.

V and J are TRBV7-6 and TRBJ2-2, with D perhaps matching TRBD2 (6 bases). This CDR3 is built from 15 residues. The germline V gene encodes CDR1 SGHVS and CDR2 FNYEAQ. The ends were cut back, 5 bases at V and 6 bases at J, with 16 bases in the middle. The CDR3 DNA reads as TGTGCCAGCAGCGCCCGACTAGGGTCGGCCGGGGAGCTGTTTTTT. Translation: CASSARLGSAGELFF.

The chain uses TRBV9 and TRBJ1-1, with D possibly matching TRBD1 (6 bases). Germline CDR1 and CDR2: SGDLS and YYNGEE. CDR3 length: 13 residues. V was pared by 0 bases and J by 8 bases, with 11 bases between. The CDR3 DNA sequence: TGTGCCAGCAGCGTAGTATCAGGGGAGGAAGCTTTCTTT. It yields the protein CASSVVSGEEAFF.

The chain carries TRBV6-5 and TRBJ2-1, with TRBD2 matching 13 bases. The CDR3 loop spans 15 amino acids. The germline V gene encodes CDR1 MNHEY and CDR2 SVGAGI. V shed 7 bases and J 9 bases; nucleotides not matched to a gene: 9. Written as DNA, the CDR3 is TGTGCCAGCACCTTACTAGCGGGGGGGCCCACTGAGCAGTTCTTC. It encodes CASTLLAGGPTEQFF.

The gene calls are TRBV3-1 (or the pseudogene TRBV3-2) and TRBJ1-1; the D gene is possibly TRBD1 (5 bases). The CDR3 sequence is 13 residues long. The V end lost 0 bases, the J end lost 6 bases, and 8 bases lay between the germline ends. In germline, CDR1 is LGHDT, CDR2 YNNKEL (reference sequence). For the CDR3, the DNA is TGTGCCAGCAGCCAAGAAGGGGCGGCTGAAGCTTTCTTT. It encodes CASSQEGAAEAFF.

The chain employs TRBV5-4 and TRBJ1-2; 11 positions agree with TRBD1. CDR3 length: 13 amino acids. Unmatched junction bases numbered 3, after V lost 3 bases and J lost 8 bases. From germline, CDR1 is SGHNT and CDR2 YYREEE (reference sequence). The CDR3 spells CASSSGQGDGYTF. As DNA, the CDR3 is TGTGCCAGCAGCTCGGGACAGGGGGACGGCTACACCTTC.

J is TRBJ1-4 and V is TRBV3-1 (or the pseudogene TRBV3-2); no clear D. Trimming removed 4 bases from V and 0 bases from J, with 18 bases in between. The CDR3 has 18 residues. Germline-derived CDR1 and CDR2 are LGHDT and YNNKEL (reference sequence). This CDR3 is CASSPPGGGYATNEKLFF. The CDR3 DNA is TGTGCCAGCAGCCCACCAGGAGGAGGTTACGCAACTAATGAAAAACTGTTTTTT.

This clone turned up a few times. The chain carries TRBV14 and TRBJ2-7, with a tentative D call TRBD2 (6 bases). The germline V gene has CDR1 SGHDN and CDR2 FVKESK. CDR3 length: 13 amino acids. Trimming removed 11 bases at V and 2 bases at J, with 16 bases between. Here the CDR3 reads CAERDSLTYEQYF. Here the CDR3 DNA reads TGTGCCGAGAGGGACTCCCTAACCTACGAGCAGTACTTC.

This chain uses TRBV5-6 with TRBJ2-5; TRBD2 agrees at 7 bases. Germline CDR1 is SGHDT and CDR2 is YYEEEE. The CDR3 is 13 residues long. J gave up 5 bases and V 4 bases, and 5 bases lay outside the gene matches. CDR3 loop: CASSQGLPETQYF. CDR3 nucleotide sequence: TGTGCCAGCAGCCAGGGACTACCGGAGACCCAGTACTTC.

This clone appeared a few times. The chain couples TRBV5-6 to TRBJ2-5, with 8 bases identical to TRBD1. The junction had 6 bases not matched to a gene; V was cut back by 3 bases and J by 5 bases. The germline gives CDR1 SGHDT, CDR2 YYEEEE. This CDR3 has 14 amino acids. The CDR3 region is CASSYRGVVETQYF. The CDR3 DNA reads TGTGCCAGCAGCTACAGGGGGGTTGTGGAGACCCAGTACTTC.

V and J are TRBV6-6 and TRBJ2-5; 9 positions match TRBD2. Germline CDR1 reads MNHNY; CDR2 reads SVGAGI (reference sequence). The V segment lost 0 bases and the J segment 3 bases; nucleotides outside the gene matches: 5. This CDR3 has 16 residues. The CDR3 sequence: CASSYSRAGGKETQYF. CDR3 bases: TGTGCCAGCAGTTACTCGCGAGCGGGGGGAAAAGAGACCCAGTACTTC.

The chain couples TRBV5-1 to TRBJ1-1; the D is unclear. The CDR3 totals 14 residues. The germline V gene encodes CDR1 SGHRS and CDR2 YFSETQ. The V gene lost 0 bases and the J gene lost 7 bases, with 13 bases spanning the gap. This CDR3 reads CASSLVRGGGEAFF. CDR3 in DNA: TGCGCCAGCAGCTTGGTGCGGGGAGGAGGTGAAGCTTTCTTT.

This sequence joins TRBV11-2 and TRBJ1-1, with D perhaps TRBD1 (6 bases). The germline CDR1 and CDR2 sequences are SGHAT and FQNNGV. V shed 0 bases and J shed 10 bases, with 12 bases lying between them. This CDR3 is 13 amino acids long. Here the CDR3 reads CASSLDKGRGAFF. The CDR3 coding sequence is TGTGCCAGCAGCTTAGATAAGGGCAGGGGAGCTTTCTTT.

J is TRBJ2-5 and V is TRBV7-9; the match to TRBD2 covers 10 bases. Looked up from germline, CDR1 is SEHNR and CDR2 is FQNEAQ (reference sequence). V lost 5 bases to trimming and J lost 3 bases; unmatched junction nucleotides: 3. This CDR3 is built from 14 residues. In DNA form, the CDR3 reads TGTGCCAGCAGCACCGGGACTAGCGAAGAGACCCAGTACTTC. Its protein product is CASSTGTSEETQYF. Full variable domain (outside the CDR3, taken from reference TRBV7-9 and TRBJ2-5): DTGVSQNPRHKITKRGQNVTFRCDPISEHNRLYWYRQTLGQGPEFLTYFQNEAQLEKSRLLSDRFSAERPKGSFSTLEIQRTEQGDSAMYLCASSTGTSEETQYFGPGTRLLVL.

This chain uses TRBV5-1 with TRBJ2-1; maybe TRBD1 (6 bases). This CDR3 comprises 16 residues. Germline V gene data show CDR1 as SGHRS and CDR2 as YFSETQ. Trimming removed 4 bases at V and 0 bases at J, with 14 bases between. DNA of the CDR3: TGCGCCAGCAGCGCATCAGGGGCGAGCTCCTACAATGAGCAGTTCTTC. This encodes CASSASGASSYNEQFF.

This chain links TRBV4-1 with TRBJ1-2; 9 nucleotides line up with TRBD1. The germline V gene has CDR1 MGHRA and CDR2 YSYEKL. Losses at the gene ends were 5 bases for V and 6 bases for J; bases not matched to a gene: 7. This CDR3 has 14 residues. This CDR3 reads CASSKGQGYDGYTF. The DNA for the CDR3 is TGCGCCAGCAGCAAGGGACAGGGTTACGATGGCTACACCTTC.

This chain links TRBV7-8 with TRBJ2-3; 11 bases line up with TRBD2. This CDR3 comprises 16 residues. Germline lookup yields CDR1 SGHVS and CDR2 FQNEAQ. V shed 3 bases, J shed 5 bases, and the junction held 7 bases outside the gene matches. CDR3 DNA sequence: TGTGCCAGCAGCTTCGGACTAGCGGGTGGGGTAGATACGCAGTATTTT. This gives the protein CASSFGLAGGVDTQYF.

The chain carries TRBV25-1 and TRBJ2-1; 11 positions agree with TRBD2. Germline V gives CDR1 MGHDK, CDR2 SYGVNS. This CDR3 contains 14 residues. Losses at the gene ends were 3 bases for V and 9 bases for J; bases not matched to a gene: 4. CDR3 DNA: TGTGCCAGCAGTGATAGCGGGGGGGCCTTTGAGCAGTTCTTC. Residues: CASSDSGGAFEQFF.

This chain links TRBV24-1 with TRBJ1-1, with 8 nucleotides matching TRBD1. V was clipped by 1 base and J by 2 bases; unmatched bases: 11. Germline CDR1 reads KGHDR; CDR2 reads SFDVKD. The CDR3 contains 18 residues. CDR3 in amino acids: CATSDLNPDRGTNTEAFF. Written as DNA, the CDR3 is TGTGCCACCAGTGATTTAAATCCCGACAGGGGAACTAACACTGAAGCTTTCTTT.

The count of this clone is one. The CDR3 DNA is TGTGCCAGCAGTTCCGGACTAGCGGGGAAGAATGAGCAGTTCTTC. This sequence encodes CASSSGLAGKNEQFF. The chain recombines TRBV13 with TRBJ2-1, with 12 bases fitting TRBD2. This CDR3 spans 15 amino acids. Trimming took 6 bases from V and 7 from J; bases not matched to a gene: 7. CDR1 and CDR2 (germline): PRHDT, FYEKMQ (reference sequence).

The chain carries TRBV29-1 and TRBJ1-1, with TRBD1 matching over 7 bases. V lost 6 bases and J lost 5; bases outside the gene matches: 15. From germline, CDR1 is SQVTM and CDR2 ANQGSEA. This CDR3 region has 15 residues. Here the CDR3 reads CSVGSTGSLDTEAFF. The CDR3 DNA follows: TGCAGCGTAGGGTCGACAGGGTCGCTGGATACTGAAGCTTTCTTT.

The V gene is TRBV5-1, the J gene TRBJ2-1, with 9 bases aligning to TRBD2. J was trimmed by 3 bases and V by 4 bases; bases with no gene match: 8. The CDR3 contains 16 residues. Per the germline V gene, CDR1 is SGHRS and CDR2 is YFSETQ. CDR3 residues: CASSAGGGAVYNEQFF. The CDR3 DNA is TGCGCCAGCAGCGCGGGCGGGGGGGCTGTCTACAATGAGCAGTTCTTC.

V and J are TRBV5-1 and TRBJ1-6; D gene ambiguous. V dropped 1 base and J dropped 10 bases, with 15 bases sitting between them. The germline gives CDR1 SGHRS, CDR2 YFSETQ. This CDR3 has 15 amino acids. The CDR3 DNA reads TGCGCCAGCAGCTTGATTTTAGGGAGGGAATCACCCCTCCACTTT. The encoded protein is CASSLILGRESPLHF.

The chain uses TRBV6-5 and TRBJ1-4, with D unresolved. Trimming removed 2 bases from V and 8 bases from J, with 15 bases in between. The CDR3 sequence is 15 residues long. CDR1 and CDR2 (germline): MNHEY, SVGAGI. The CDR3 coding sequence is TGTGCCAGCAGTTACGACTGGACGGGCGGGGAAAAACTGTTTTTT. Residues: CASSYDWTGGEKLFF.

The genes are TRBV6-5 and TRBJ1-2; D remains ambiguous. This CDR3 has 11 residues. Trimming took off 10 bases at V and 7 bases at J, with 13 bases between the two ends. CDR1 MNHEY and CDR2 SVGAGI come from the germline V gene. Here the CDR3 reads CATGVGGGYTF. CDR3 coding DNA: TGTGCCACCGGAGTTGGCGGTGGCTACACCTTC.

The J gene is TRBJ2-5, the V gene TRBV5-4, with D possibly matching TRBD1 (6 bases). Germline V gives CDR1 SGHNT, CDR2 YYREEE (reference sequence). Trimming left V 4 bases short and J 9 bases short, with 25 bases between. The CDR3 covers 16 residues. The CDR3 sequence: CASSPRGTYREKPQYF. The CDR3 region has the DNA TGTGCCAGCAGCCCCCGCGGCACTTACAGGGAAAAGCCCCAGTACTTC.

CDR3 in amino acids: CASSHGTGDQPQHF. The CDR3 region has the DNA TGTGCCAGCAGCCATGGGACAGGTGATCAGCCCCAGCATTTT. The chain recombines TRBV3-1 (or the pseudogene TRBV3-2) with TRBJ1-5; TRBD1 matches 8 bases. Germline CDR1 is LGHDT and CDR2 is YNNKEL (reference sequence). V was pared by 3 bases and J by 5 bases, with 3 bases of the junction left unmatched. The CDR3 contains 14 residues.

This rearrangement joins TRBV5-4 to TRBJ1-1; possible D gene TRBD1, 5 bases. CDR1 and CDR2 from the germline V gene are SGHNT and YYREEE (reference sequence). V gave up 7 bases and J gave up 1 base, with 8 bases separating them. The CDR3 contains 12 residues. CDR3 protein: CASGGANTEAFF. In DNA, the CDR3 is TGTGCCAGCGGCGGGGCGAACACTGAAGCTTTCTTT.

CDR3 in amino acids: CASSQDSLEQFF. CDR3 sequence (DNA): TGTGCCAGCAGCCAAGATTCCCTGGAGCAGTTCTTC. This rearrangement joins TRBV3-1 (or the pseudogene TRBV3-2) to TRBJ2-1; D uncertain. The CDR3 sequence is 12 residues long. Looked up from germline, CDR1 is LGHDT and CDR2 is YNNKEL (reference sequence). V lost 0 bases to trimming and J lost 10 bases, with 7 bases between them.

The chain uses TRBV7-9 and TRBJ1-1; no clear D gene. V lost 1 base, J lost 4 bases, and 10 bases lay in between. Germline values: CDR1 SEHNR, CDR2 FQNEAQ (reference sequence). The CDR3 runs to 14 residues. CDR3 region: CASSLEEGSTEAFF. As DNA, the CDR3 is TGTGCCAGCAGCTTAGAAGAGGGAAGCACTGAAGCTTTCTTT.

The rearrangement joins TRBV7-8 to TRBJ1-5, with D possibly TRBD1 on 5 matching bases. With 2 bases removed from V and 1 base from J, the gap between germline ends came to 9 bases. The CDR3 is made up of 15 amino acids. In germline, CDR1 is SGHVS, CDR2 FQNEAQ. CDR3: CASSLFGGSNQPQHF. The DNA for the CDR3 is TGTGCCAGCAGCTTATTTGGGGGGAGCAATCAGCCCCAGCATTTT.